Included here is one T cell receptor (beta chain) sequence, with context. The entry originates in a study of cytotoxic CD8 clonotypes in ibrutinib-treated CLL. Overall study context: Once patients had received a median around 12 months of treatment, range 6 to 36, response samples were obtained.

The intended depth for sequencing was 1 in 200,000 to 1 in 1 million T cells. Profiled with immunoSEQ multiplex PCR; TCRdb holds only in-frame clones, not every one. The sample consists of 55,000 to 80,000 clones, around three fifths of them appearing once. CDR1 MNHNS and CDR2 SASEGT come from the germline V gene. CDR3 size: 16 residues. Trimming cost V 4 bases and J 1 base, with 16 bases left between them. V gene TRBV6-1 combines with J gene TRBJ1-1, with a tentative D call TRBD1 (6 bases). The material was PBMCs, obtained after 12 months of ibrutinib treatment. This TCR was sampled from a human donor with chronic lymphocytic leukemia. CDR3 nucleotides: TGTGCCAGCAGTGCCACCTCGGACAGTAGGAACACTGAAGCTTTCTTT. Its translation is CASSATSDSRNTEAFF.